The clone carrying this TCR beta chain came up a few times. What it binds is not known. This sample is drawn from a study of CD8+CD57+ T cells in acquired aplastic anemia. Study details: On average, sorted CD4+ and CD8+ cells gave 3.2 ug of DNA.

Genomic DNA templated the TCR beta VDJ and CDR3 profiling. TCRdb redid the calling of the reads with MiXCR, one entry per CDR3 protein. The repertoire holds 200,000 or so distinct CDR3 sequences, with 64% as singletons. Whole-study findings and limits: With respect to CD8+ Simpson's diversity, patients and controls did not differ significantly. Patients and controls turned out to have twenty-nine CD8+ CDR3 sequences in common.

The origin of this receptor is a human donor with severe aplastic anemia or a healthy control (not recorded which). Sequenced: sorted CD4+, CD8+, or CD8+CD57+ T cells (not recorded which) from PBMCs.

DNA for the CDR3: TGCAGTGTTGACCTCCTAGCGGGGGGGCTGCCAGATACGCAGTATTTT. Translated, it gives CSVDLLAGGLPDTQYF. The gene calls are TRBV20-1 and TRBJ2-3; 12 bases map to TRBD2. CDR1 DFQATT and CDR2 SNEGSKA come from the germline V gene (reference sequence). V trimming: 7 bases; J trimming: 4 bases; junction bases outside the gene matches: 12. This CDR3 region has 16 residues.